This T cell receptor (beta chain) was recorded in a study of naive and memory T cell subsets. An equimolar mix of two oligonucleotides served as the beta constant-region primer for TRBC1 and TRBC2. Via MiXCR, TCRdb re-called the UMI-ligation and nested PCR reads, giving one row per CDR3 protein. Seen here are 81,000 or so distinct CDR3 sequences, 7% to 8% observed once, and the top ten hold 1.6%. Study conclusions and caveats: Clonotypes here are unpaired alpha or beta chain sequences. Gini index rose across naive, CM, EM and EMRA in CD4 and CD8. There was no ground truth to check naive and memory subset results.

As for this clonotype: The antigen is unknown.

Germline loops: CDR1 LGHDT, CDR2 YNNKEL (reference sequence). This CDR3 is built from 15 residues. Trimming removed 1 base from V and 5 bases from J; junction bases left unmatched: 6. The gene calls are TRBV3-1 and TRBJ2-7; TRBD2 matches 9 bases. Sequenced input: central memory CD4+ T cells from blood. The clonotype was recovered from a human donor in good health. The CDR3 loop reads CASSQGSGGSHEQYF. In DNA form, the CDR3 reads TGTGCCAGCAGCCAAGGTAGCGGGGGTTCCCACGAGCAGTACTTC.